This TCR beta chain is from a study of OX40 agonist ivuxolimab in advanced cancers. Study at large: An anti-OX40 (CD134) antibody with agonistic activity, ivuxolimab, was administered to patients. Regarding the study as a whole: CD4+ and CD8+ blood T cells expanded clonally by week 6 at 0.1 to 3.0 mg/kg. Some patients who did not respond also had low normalized T-cell clonal expansion.

Sequencing used immunoSEQ multiplex PCR; TCRdb keeps in-frame clones, though not all of them. The sample has some 35,000 clones, approximately 80% seen once. The CDR3 runs 15 residues. Deletions cut 4 bases from V and 4 bases from J, with 16 bases between. The germline V gene encodes CDR1 SQVTM and CDR2 ANQGSEA. For this clone: Its antigen is unidentified.

This sequence was found in an adult with an advanced solid tumor such as melanoma, head and neck, liver or kidney cancer. This rearrangement joins TRBV29-1 to TRBJ2-2, with D perhaps TRBD1 or TRBD2 (6 bases each). Sequenced here: CD4+ or CD8+ T cells sorted from blood, sampled in a trial of the OX40 agonist ivuxolimab. The CDR3 here is CSVGLGGPSTGELFF. CDR3 DNA sequence: TGCAGCGTTGGGTTGGGGGGCCCGAGCACCGGGGAGCTGTTTTTT.